The clone carrying this TCR beta chain was seen only a few times. This entry belongs to a study of CD8+ T cells in alopecia areata. The sequencing template was cDNA reverse transcribed from extracted RNA. Generated by immunoSEQ multiplex PCR, the TCRdb table keeps only in-frame clones and is missing some. The sample records about 190,000 clones, around 60% being singletons. Treatment indicated: oral pan-JAK inhibitor, 5-10 mg twice daily. The material was CD4+ T cells sorted from blood, obtained around week 49, from a patient treated with tofacitinib. This TCR derives from a human donor with alopecia areata.

The CDR3 DNA sequence: TGCAGCGTTGAAAGATTTCGAGCGCGGCCAGGGGGGGGTACAGATACGCAGTATTTT. Protein: CSVERFRARPGGGTDTQYF. The V call is TRBV29-1, the J call TRBJ2-3, with D perhaps being TRBD1 or TRBD2 (7 bases each). The germline CDR1 and CDR2 sequences are SQVTM and ANQGSEA. CDR3 size: 19 residues. V lost 2 bases, J lost 3 bases, and 27 bases lay in between.